This TCR beta chain came from a study of blood T cells in healthy people across ages. The sample providers were healthy Caucasian people from Russia, aged about 6 to 90. A second PCR, run for roughly 7 to 12 cycles, used a sample-barcoded 5' primer plus a J-beta primer mix. TCRdb re-called the 5' RACE reads with MiXCR, one entry per CDR3 protein. The data show around 1,800,000 distinct CDR3 sequences, roughly two fifths seen once. The specimen was blood. The sequence was collected from a human donor in good health.

The CDR3 here is CASSSDGRSYNEQFF. The DNA of the CDR3 is TGTGCCAGCAGCTCGGACGGTAGGTCCTACAATGAGCAGTTCTTC. The V and J genes are TRBV7-2 and TRBJ2-1; no definite D call. In germline, CDR1 is SGHTA, CDR2 FQGNSA. CDR3 size: 15 residues. V lost 4 bases and J lost 1, with 11 bases in between. The whole variable domain, filled in from reference TRBV7-2 and TRBJ2-1, reads GAGVSQSPSNKVTEKGKDVELRCDPISGHTALYWYRQSLGQGLEFLIYFQGNSAPDKSGLPSDRFSAERTGGSVSTLTIQRTQQEDSAVYLCASSSDGRSYNEQFFGPGTRLTVL.